The 31 T cell receptor beta chains below all came from one sample that was sequenced in a study of T cells in localized non-small cell lung cancer. Assay used: immunoSEQ multiplex PCR; TCRdb lists only in-frame clones, some missing. The sample has 61,000 or so clones; about nine tenths are singletons. Here the sequenced sample was peripheral blood, taken before any cancer treatment. The receptors stem from a woman aged 40-75 years with stage I lung adenocarcinoma.

This clone was detected only a few times. This chain connects TRBV7-9 to TRBJ1-5, with TRBD1 as a possible D gene (6 bases). Germline CDR1 reads SEHNR; CDR2 reads FQNEAQ (reference sequence). The CDR3 sequence is 18 residues long. V shed 4 bases and J shed 2 bases, with 21 bases lying between them. The CDR3 region is CASSSLIPGERGNQPQHF. The DNA for the CDR3 is TGTGCCAGCAGCTCCCTTATCCCAGGGGAGAGGGGCAATCAGCCCCAGCATTTT.

Only a few counts were recorded for this clone. This chain uses TRBV5-4 with TRBJ2-5; 10 bases align to TRBD1. The CDR3 extends over 15 amino acids. Germline V lookup: CDR1 SGHNT, CDR2 YYREEE (reference sequence). V was pared by 4 bases and J by 9 bases, with 12 bases of the junction left unmatched. The CDR3 bases are TGTGCCAGCAGCCTCCGGACAGGGGGAGCCGAAGCCCAGTACTTC. Its protein is CASSLRTGGAEAQYF.

J is TRBJ2-7 and V is TRBV30, with 7 positions matching TRBD1. J gave up 3 bases and V 5 bases, and 4 bases lay outside the gene matches. The CDR3 runs to 12 residues. Germline-derived CDR1 and CDR2 are GTSNPN and SVGIG (reference sequence). This CDR3 reads CAWDRVDYEQYF. The DNA for the CDR3 is TGTGCCTGGGACAGGGTTGACTACGAGCAGTACTTC.

There are a few counts of this clone. The chain uses TRBV9 and TRBJ1-1, with 7 bases lining up with TRBD1. The CDR3 length is 15 residues. Germline V lookup: CDR1 SGDLS, CDR2 YYNGEE. The junction had 5 bases not matched to a gene; V was cut back by 0 bases and J by 3 bases. CDR3 region: CASSVAAGGYTEAFF. Written as DNA, the CDR3 is TGTGCCAGCAGCGTAGCGGCAGGGGGTTACACTGAAGCTTTCTTT.

This clone was counted once. The CDR3 DNA reads TGTGCCAGCAGCGCTGGGACAGGGGGCCGGGACACTGAAGCTTTCTTT. It encodes CASSAGTGGRDTEAFF. The gene calls are TRBV9 and TRBJ1-1, with 12 nucleotides matching TRBD1. J lost 3 bases, V lost 3 bases, and 6 bases had no gene match. CDR1 SGDLS and CDR2 YYNGEE come from the germline V gene. CDR3 size: 16 residues.

The chain uses TRBV7-2 and TRBJ2-1; 8 nucleotides line up with TRBD2. The CDR3 has 16 amino acids. Per germline, CDR1 SGHTA and CDR2 FQGNSA. The trim removed 0 bases at V and 10 bases at J, leaving 11 bases unmatched. The CDR3 here is CASSLASGGYTREQFF. The DNA of the CDR3 is TGTGCCAGCAGCTTAGCATCGGGGGGGTACACACGGGAGCAGTTCTTC.

The rearrangement uses TRBV5-1 and TRBJ1-3, with D hard to call. Germline V gene data show CDR1 as SGHRS and CDR2 as YFSETQ. Trimming took off 5 bases at V and 0 bases at J, with 12 bases between the two ends. CDR3 length: 15 residues. CDR3 in DNA: TGCGCCAGCAGATCGACTAGGGACTCTGGAAACACCATATATTTT. Translation: CASRSTRDSGNTIYF.

The chain is built from TRBV19 and TRBJ2-2, with D tentatively TRBD2 (6 bases). Germline V CDR1 and CDR2: LNHDA, SQIVND (reference sequence). This CDR3 is built from 17 residues. The V gene lost 6 bases and the J gene lost 0 bases, with 17 bases spanning the gap. The CDR3 here is CASSSRGGGTNTGELFF. CDR3 DNA sequence: TGTGCCAGTAGCTCGCGGGGCGGCGGAACGAACACCGGGGAGCTGTTTTTT.

This clone was found a few times. The chain employs TRBV28 and TRBJ2-2; 7 bases agree with TRBD1. Germline V lookup: CDR1 MDHEN, CDR2 SYDVKM. Trimming removed 6 bases from V and 3 bases from J; junction bases left unmatched: 4. This CDR3 region has 14 residues. CDR3 residues: CASRQGPDTGELFF. CDR3 sequence (DNA): TGTGCCAGCAGACAGGGGCCGGACACCGGGGAGCTGTTTTTT. Full variable domain (rest looked up from reference TRBV28 and TRBJ2-2): DVKVTQSSRYLVKRTGEKVFLECVQDMDHENMFWYRQDPGLGLRLIYFSYDVKMKEKGDIPEGYSVSREKKERFSLILESASTNQTSMYLCASRQGPDTGELFFGEGSRLTVL.

This sequence joins TRBV5-6 and TRBJ2-7, with TRBD2 as a possible D gene (6 bases). The V and J ends lost 1 base and 2 bases respectively, with 10 bases between them. From germline, CDR1 is SGHDT and CDR2 YYEEEE. This CDR3 has 14 residues. CDR3 in amino acids: CASSLFGGTYEQYF. CDR3 nucleotides: TGTGCCAGCAGCTTGTTTGGGGGGACCTACGAGCAGTACTTC.

The CDR3 DNA reads TGCGCCAGCAGCCAAGGATCACAGGGGAACACTGAAGCTTTCTTT. Protein sequence: CASSQGSQGNTEAFF. This rearrangement joins TRBV4-3 to TRBJ1-1; tentatively, D is TRBD1 (6 bases). Per the germline V gene, CDR1 is LGHNA and CDR2 is YSLEER. There are 15 residues in the CDR3. Trimming removed 1 base from V and 1 base from J, with 10 bases in between.

This clone was observed once. This rearrangement joins TRBV28 to TRBJ2-7, with TRBD1 matching 7 bases. V trimming: 2 bases; J trimming: 6 bases; junction bases outside the gene matches: 7. The CDR3 is 14 residues long. Germline lookup yields CDR1 MDHEN and CDR2 SYDVKM. Written as DNA, the CDR3 is TGTGCCAGCAGTTTACCAAAATACAGGGGCGAGCAGTACTTC. It yields the protein CASSLPKYRGEQYF.

This chain connects TRBV7-9 to TRBJ2-3; possible D gene TRBD2, 5 bases. The V end was cut by 5 bases, the J end by 8 bases, with 14 bases between. This CDR3 is built from 13 residues. CDR1 and CDR2 from the germline V gene are SEHNR and FQNEAQ (reference sequence). The CDR3 loop reads CASSTLGMGTQYF. As DNA, the CDR3 is TGTGCCAGCAGCACACTAGGGATGGGTACGCAGTATTTT.

The chain recombines TRBV5-1 with TRBJ2-2, with no clear D. This CDR3 has 13 residues. V lost 0 bases and J lost 8, with 8 bases in between. CDR1 is SGHRS and CDR2 is YFSETQ in the germline V gene. The CDR3, as DNA: TGCGCCAGCAGCTTGGTGGAAAGAGGGGAGCTGTTTTTT. It yields the protein CASSLVERGELFF.

This clone has a handful of counts. The rearrangement uses TRBV30 and TRBJ1-1; 7 bases align to TRBD1. The CDR3 covers 13 residues. V shed 3 bases and J 3 bases; nucleotides not matched to a gene: 4. Germline V gene lookup returns CDR1 GTSNPN and CDR2 SVGIG (reference sequence). Here the CDR3 reads CAWRTGEYTEAFF. CDR3 DNA sequence: TGTGCCTGGAGAACAGGGGAGTACACTGAAGCTTTCTTT. Together with reference TRBV30 and TRBJ1-1, the CDR3 gives the full variable domain: SQTIHQWPATLVQPVGSPLSLECTVEGTSNPNLYWYRQAAGRGLQLLFYSVGIGQISSEVPQNLSASRPQDRQFILSSKKLLLSDSGFYLCAWRTGEYTEAFFGQGTRLTVV.

This clone showed up just a few times. This chain connects TRBV6-5 to TRBJ1-5; no firm D call. The CDR3 sequence is 12 residues long. The germline V gene has CDR1 MNHEY and CDR2 SVGAGI. V shed 7 bases and J shed 4 bases, with 8 bases lying between them. The CDR3 sequence: CASTQDNQPQHF. The CDR3 DNA reads TGTGCCAGCACCCAAGATAATCAGCCCCAGCATTTT.

The chain combines TRBV28 with TRBJ1-5; 9 bases align to TRBD1. The CDR3 is 14 residues long. Germline trimming cut 8 bases from V and 8 bases from J; bases unmatched to any gene: 10. Per the germline V gene, CDR1 is MDHEN and CDR2 is SYDVKM. CDR3 residues: CASGPGTGNKPQHF. CDR3 nucleotides: TGTGCCAGCGGGCCCGGGACAGGGAACAAGCCCCAGCATTTT.

The rearrangement joins TRBV9 to TRBJ1-2; D unresolved. Germline V lookup: CDR1 SGDLS, CDR2 YYNGEE. Deletions cut 0 bases from V and 2 bases from J, with 5 bases between. The CDR3 spans 13 residues. The CDR3 nucleotides are TGTGCCAGCAGCGTAGCCACCAACTATGGCTACACCTTC. Translation: CASSVATNYGYTF.

The chain is built from TRBV5-1 and TRBJ1-6; 8 positions match TRBD1. With V trimmed by 3 bases and J by 10 bases, 6 bases remained unmatched. There are 14 residues in the CDR3. Germline CDR1 SGHRS, CDR2 YFSETQ. CDR3 residues: CASSSSGGGSPLHF. CDR3 nucleotide sequence: TGCGCCAGCAGCTCTTCAGGGGGCGGGTCACCCCTCCACTTT.

CDR3 loop: CASSPDNQPQHF. The CDR3 coding sequence is TGTGCCAGCAGTCCGGACAATCAGCCCCAGCATTTT. This chain joins TRBV6-6 and TRBJ1-5, with D unresolved. Germline V lookup: CDR1 MNHNY, CDR2 SVGAGI (reference sequence). This CDR3 comprises 12 residues. The germline V and J ends were trimmed by 5 bases and 3 bases, with 5 bases remaining between them.

The chain has TRBV27 and TRBJ1-5; 11 bases map to TRBD1. J lost 5 bases, V lost 5 bases, and 5 bases had no gene match. Germline assignment: CDR1 MNHEY and CDR2 SMNVEV (reference sequence). The CDR3 loop spans 15 amino acids. The CDR3 reads CASSLRTGGDQPQHF. The CDR3 bases are TGTGCCAGCAGTCTACGGACAGGGGGCGATCAGCCCCAGCATTTT.

This clone was picked up one time. This chain uses TRBV7-2 with TRBJ1-3; unclear D gene. The CDR3 covers 14 residues. The V end lost 1 base, the J end lost 0 bases, and 4 bases lay between the germline ends. Germline V lookup: CDR1 SGHTA, CDR2 FQGNSA. The CDR3 protein is CASSLDYSGNTIYF. The CDR3 bases are TGTGCCAGCAGCTTAGACTACTCTGGAAACACCATATATTTT.

The gene calls are TRBV5-1 and TRBJ2-1; D is uncertain. V lost 4 bases to trimming and J lost 1 base, with 12 bases between them. Per germline, CDR1 SGHRS and CDR2 YFSETQ. The CDR3 length is 15 residues. The CDR3 spells CASSQDLVSYNEQFF. For the CDR3, the DNA is TGCGCCAGCAGCCAGGACCTAGTTTCCTACAATGAGCAGTTCTTC.

This chain joins TRBV5-6 and TRBJ2-2, with TRBD1 matching 11 bases. The CDR3 spans 16 residues. The germline V gene has CDR1 SGHDT and CDR2 YYEEEE. V lost 3 bases, J lost 5 bases, and 6 bases stayed unmatched. CDR3 in amino acids: CASSSWDRGSTGELFF. The CDR3 coding sequence is TGTGCCAGCAGCTCTTGGGACAGGGGGAGTACCGGGGAGCTGTTTTTT.

The rearrangement uses TRBV7-9 and TRBJ1-5, with D unresolved. This CDR3 comprises 16 residues. V shed 2 bases and J shed 3 bases, with 14 bases lying between them. CDR1 and CDR2 (germline): SEHNR, FQNEAQ (reference sequence). The CDR3 sequence is CASSLNAQDVNQPQHF. CDR3 in DNA: TGTGCCAGCAGCTTAAACGCCCAGGACGTCAATCAGCCCCAGCATTTT. The full variable domain, its missing parts supplied by reference TRBV7-9 and TRBJ1-5, is DTGVSQNPRHKITKRGQNVTFRCDPISEHNRLYWYRQTLGQGPEFLTYFQNEAQLEKSRLLSDRFSAERPKGSFSTLEIQRTEQGDSAMYLCASSLNAQDVNQPQHFGDGTRLSIL.

This clone turned up a few times. The genes are TRBV7-2 and TRBJ2-3; 12 bases line up with TRBD2. Trimming cost V 5 bases and J 2 bases; bases outside gene matches: 5. The length of the CDR3 is 16 residues. Germline values: CDR1 SGHTA, CDR2 FQGNSA. The CDR3 nucleotides read TGTGCCAGCAGCCCTCTAGCGGGGGGGTTCACAGATACGCAGTATTTT. Its protein is CASSPLAGGFTDTQYF.

The genes are TRBV5-1 and TRBJ2-7; 9 positions match TRBD1. The CDR3 length is 16 residues. V dropped 3 bases and J dropped 0; count of bases not matched to a gene: 7. Per germline, CDR1 SGHRS and CDR2 YFSETQ. CDR3 residues: CASSSQAQGASYEQYF. Here the CDR3 DNA reads TGCGCCAGCAGCTCCCAGGCACAGGGGGCCTCCTACGAGCAGTACTTC. Supplemented by reference TRBV5-1 and TRBJ2-7, the full variable domain reads KAGVTQTPRYLIKTRGQQVTLSCSPISGHRSVSWYQQTPGQGLQFLFEYFSETQRNKGNFPGRFSGRQFSNSRSEMNVSTLELGDSALYLCASSSQAQGASYEQYFGPGTRLTVT.

The V and J genes are TRBV27 and TRBJ2-2, with D possibly being TRBD1 (6 bases). The germline V gene has CDR1 MNHEY and CDR2 SMNVEV (reference sequence). The length of the CDR3 is 13 residues. V lost 6 bases and J lost 6, with 11 bases in between. The CDR3, as DNA: TGTGCCAGCAGGGCAACAGGGCCCGGGGAGCTGTTTTTT. It translates to CASRATGPGELFF.

The CDR3 DNA follows: TGTGCCAGCAGCCTGACAGGGAGCGGTGGAAACACCATATATTTT. Its protein is CASSLTGSGGNTIYF. This chain connects TRBV5-6 to TRBJ1-3, with 7 bases identical to TRBD1. With 4 bases clipped from V and 3 bases from J, the junction kept 7 bases outside the gene matches. This CDR3 comprises 15 residues. Germline V gene lookup returns CDR1 SGHDT and CDR2 YYEEEE.

This sequence joins TRBV11-2 and TRBJ2-5; D might be TRBD2 (6 bases). Germline CDR1 reads SGHAT; CDR2 reads FQNNGV. CDR3 length equals 15 residues. Trimming stripped 1 base from V and 3 bases from J, with 12 bases between. CDR3 coding DNA: TGTGCCAGCAGCTTAGTACGGGGGTCAGAAGAGACCCAGTACTTC. This gives the protein CASSLVRGSEETQYF. Combining the CDR3 with reference TRBV11-2 and TRBJ2-5 gives the whole variable domain EAGVAQSPRYKIIEKRQSVAFWCNPISGHATLYWYQQILGQGPKLLIQFQNNGVVDDSQLPKDRFSAERLKGVDSTLKIQPAKLEDSAVYLCASSLVRGSEETQYFGPGTRLLVL.

This clone was found a few times. The gene calls are TRBV6-5 and TRBJ1-2, with D hard to call. V was shortened by 4 bases and J by 5 bases, with 11 bases between the two germline ends. Germline values: CDR1 MNHEY, CDR2 SVGAGI. The CDR3 has 13 residues. For the CDR3, the DNA is TGTGCCAGCAGTTCCCTAGACGGGTATGGCTACACCTTC. Translating gives CASSSLDGYGYTF.